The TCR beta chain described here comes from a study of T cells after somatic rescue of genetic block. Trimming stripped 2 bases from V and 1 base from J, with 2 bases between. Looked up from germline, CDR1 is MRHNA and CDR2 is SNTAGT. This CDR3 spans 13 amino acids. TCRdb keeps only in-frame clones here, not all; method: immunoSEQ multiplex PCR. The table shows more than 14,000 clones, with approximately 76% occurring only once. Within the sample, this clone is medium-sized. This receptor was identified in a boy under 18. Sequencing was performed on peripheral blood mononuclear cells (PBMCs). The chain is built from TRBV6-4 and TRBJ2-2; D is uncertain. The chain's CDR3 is CASSDENTGELFF. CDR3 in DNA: TGTGCCAGCAGTGACGAGAACACCGGGGAGCTGTTTTTT.